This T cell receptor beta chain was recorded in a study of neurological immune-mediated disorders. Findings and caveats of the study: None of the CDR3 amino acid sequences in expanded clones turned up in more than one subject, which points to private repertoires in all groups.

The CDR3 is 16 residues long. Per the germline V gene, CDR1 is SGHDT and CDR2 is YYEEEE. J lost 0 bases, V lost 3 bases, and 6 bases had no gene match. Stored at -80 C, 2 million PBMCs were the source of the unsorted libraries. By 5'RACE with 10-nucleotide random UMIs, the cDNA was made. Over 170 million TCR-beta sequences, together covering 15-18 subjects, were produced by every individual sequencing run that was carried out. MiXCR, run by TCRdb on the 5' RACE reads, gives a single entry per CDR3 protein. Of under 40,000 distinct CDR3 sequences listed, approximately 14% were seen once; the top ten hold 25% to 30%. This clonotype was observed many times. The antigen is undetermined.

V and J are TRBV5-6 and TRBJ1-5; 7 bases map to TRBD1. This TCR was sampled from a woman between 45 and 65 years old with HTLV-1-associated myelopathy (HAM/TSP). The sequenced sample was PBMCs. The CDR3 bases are TGTGCCAGCAGCTCCCGGAGACAGGGTAGCAATCAGCCCCAGCATTTT. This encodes CASSSRRQGSNQPQHF.